This is a list of T cell receptor beta chains from one sample in a study of blood T cells in healthy people across ages. TCRdb ran MiXCR on the 5' RACE reads and lists one entry per CDR3 protein. The sample records about 1,400,000 distinct CDR3 sequences, approximately 42% being singletons. Sample: blood. All receptors come from a woman younger than 35 in good health. Each CDR3 is given with its conserved first and last residue. A D gene is named only where the DNA matches it firmly. Clone size, where shown, is once, few, many, or a class for clones that have expanded.

TRBV15	TRBJ1-2	once	.	TGTGCCGCCAGCAGATCCCGGACGGACTTCTATGGCTACACCTTC	CAASRSRTDFYGYTF
TRBV6-5	TRBJ2-7	few	TRBD2	TGTGCCAGCAGAAGGACTAGCGGGAGGGCCAGGGAGCAGTACTTC	CASRRTSGRAREQYF
TRBV7-8	TRBJ1-1	.	.	TGTGCCAGCAGCTTAGGCGCACAGGGTTGGGGCACTGAAGCTTTCTTT	CASSLGAQGWGTEAFF
TRBV7-2	TRBJ2-1	many	.	TGTGCCAGCAGCTTTGCCCGACTTTACAATGAGCAGTTCTTC	CASSFARLYNEQFF
TRBV6-1	TRBJ1-2	.	.	TGTGCCAGCAGTGAAGGGACTGTGTATGGCTACACCTTC	CASSEGTVYGYTF
TRBV21-1	TRBJ1-5	.	.	TGTGCCAGCAGCGGGGGCAGGAGACGCAATCAGCCCCAGCATTTT	CASSGGRRRNQPQHF
TRBV5-1	TRBJ2-1	few	.	TGCGCCAGTCTCGTCGGCGATCGAGCCCTTGGCAATGAGCAGTTCTTC	CASLVGDRALGNEQFF
TRBV20-1	TRBJ2-1	many	TRBD2	TGCAGCGCGGCACTAGCGGGTGTTTACAATGAGCAGTTCTTC	CSAALAGVYNEQFF
TRBV4-1	TRBJ2-7	.	TRBD1	TGCGCCAGCAGCCAAACAGGACAGGACTGGGAGCAGTACTTC	CASSQTGQDWEQYF
TRBV12-3/TRBV12-4	TRBJ1-4	.	.	TGTGCCAGCAGTTTGGGATTTGGGGTCGAAAAACTGTTTTTT	CASSLGFGVEKLFF
TRBV5-1	TRBJ1-4	few	TRBD1	TGCGCCAGCAGCTTCACAGGGGGGATTAATGAAAAACTGTTTTTT	CASSFTGGINEKLFF
TRBV6-2/TRBV6-3	TRBJ2-5	.	TRBD2	TGTGCCAGCAGTTACTCTCTGTTGCCTAGCGGGGGAATCCAAGAGACCCAGTACTTC	CASSYSLLPSGGIQETQYF
TRBV5-5	TRBJ2-1	.	TRBD2	TGTGCCAGCAGCCCCTTACTAGCGGAAACAAATGAGCAGTTCTTC	CASSPLLAETNEQFF
TRBV20-1	TRBJ2-5	many	.	TGCAGTGCTAGTTCATTACTGGTCGGAGAGACCCAGTACTTC	CSASSLLVGETQYF
TRBV6-1	TRBJ2-5	.	.	TGTGCCAGCAGTGTTCATCGCGAGGAGACCCAGTACTTC	CASSVHREETQYF
TRBV6-5	TRBJ2-7	many	TRBD1	TGTGCCAGCAGTTACGGGACAGGGAGCTCCTACGAGCAGTACTTC	CASSYGTGSSYEQYF
TRBV12-3/TRBV12-4	TRBJ2-5	many	.	TGTGCCAGCAGTTTAAGGGCAGAAGAGACCCAGTACTTC	CASSLRAEETQYF
TRBV4-2	TRBJ2-7	.	TRBD1	TGTGCCAGCAGCGCACTGGGACAGACCTACGAGCAGTACTTC	CASSALGQTYEQYF
TRBV10-3	TRBJ2-2	.	TRBD2	TGTGCCATCAGTGGTTGGCGGGGGAGACACGGGGAGCTGTTTTTT	CAISGWRGRHGELFF
TRBV20-1	TRBJ1-1	many	.	TGCAGTGCTAGAGGAGGGAGTGGAGACACTGAAGCTTTCTTT	CSARGGSGDTEAFF